These 25 T cell receptor beta chains were all obtained from the same sample, sequenced in a study of cytotoxic CD8 clonotypes in ibrutinib-treated CLL. Repertoires were generated with immunoSEQ multiplex PCR, while TCRdb's copy carries only in-frame clones and drops some. The profile shows about 92,000 clones, about 74% of them singletons. The starting material was PBMCs, obtained after 24 months of ibrutinib treatment. The receptors here all came from a human donor with chronic lymphocytic leukemia.

This chain joins TRBV20-1 and TRBJ2-1; D gene unclear. CDR1 and CDR2 (germline): DFQATT, SNEGSKA (reference sequence). Trimming stripped 6 bases from V and 8 bases from J, with 11 bases between. This CDR3 spans 11 amino acids. CDR3 loop: CSALKLDEQFF. The CDR3 bases are TGCAGTGCCCTCAAACTCGATGAGCAGTTCTTC.

The rearrangement uses TRBV7-6 and TRBJ2-7, with 8 nucleotides matching TRBD2. The CDR3 runs 15 residues. Germline CDR1 reads SGHVS; CDR2 reads FNYEAQ. Losses at the gene ends were 2 bases for V and 4 bases for J; bases not matched to a gene: 7. The CDR3 bases are TGTGCCAGCAGCTTAACGGCGGGGGGCGTGTACGAGCAGTACTTC. Translated: CASSLTAGGVYEQYF.

This clone was seen a single time. This chain links TRBV27 with TRBJ2-1, with D tentatively TRBD1 (5 bases). The CDR3 covers 13 residues. The V gene lost 2 bases and the J gene lost 8 bases, with 10 bases spanning the gap. The germline gives CDR1 MNHEY, CDR2 SMNVEV (reference sequence). CDR3 amino acids: CASSLRQGYEQFF. The CDR3 DNA follows: TGTGCCAGCAGTTTACGGCAGGGCTATGAGCAGTTCTTC.

This clone occurred a few times. V is TRBV2 and J is TRBJ2-3, with 12 bases identical to TRBD2. The CDR3 is 18 amino acids. Per the germline V gene, CDR1 is SNHLY and CDR2 is FYNNEI. The V and J ends lost 3 bases and 1 base, in that order; junction bases with no gene match: 8. In DNA, the CDR3 is TGTGCCAGCAGTGATTTCCTAGCGGGGGGGCCCGGCACAGATACGCAGTATTTT. This codes for CASSDFLAGGPGTDTQYF.

V usage is TRBV5-4 and J usage is TRBJ2-1; either TRBD1 or TRBD2 may supply D (5 bases each). V was shortened by 9 bases and J by 7 bases, with 23 bases between the two germline ends. Germline V gene data show CDR1 as SGHNT and CDR2 as YYREEE (reference sequence). The CDR3 has 15 amino acids. CDR3 region: CANGREGPFGNEQFF. CDR3 nucleotide sequence: TGTGCCAACGGACGAGAGGGGCCGTTTGGGAATGAGCAGTTCTTC. Combining the CDR3 with reference TRBV5-4 and TRBJ2-1 gives the whole variable domain ETGVTQSPTHLIKTRGQQVTLRCSSQSGHNTVSWYQQALGQGPQFIFQYYREEENGRGNFPPRFSGLQFPNYSSELNVNALELDDSALYLCANGREGPFGNEQFFGPGTRLTVL.

V gene TRBV5-1 combines with J gene TRBJ2-5; tentative D call: TRBD1 (5 bases). Per the germline V gene, CDR1 is SGHRS and CDR2 is YFSETQ. The CDR3 is 14 amino acids. V gave up 4 bases and J gave up 2 bases, with 12 bases separating them. The CDR3 is CASSAQGIQETQYF. The CDR3 DNA is TGCGCCAGCAGCGCGCAGGGTATACAAGAGACCCAGTACTTC.

The chain carries TRBV7-6 and TRBJ1-1; D uncertain. CDR3 size: 14 residues. V lost 2 bases to trimming and J lost 1 base, with 8 bases between them. Germline loops: CDR1 SGHVS, CDR2 FNYEAQ. This CDR3 is CASSLFRENTEAFF. In DNA, the CDR3 is TGTGCCAGCAGCTTATTTAGGGAGAACACTGAAGCTTTCTTT.

J is TRBJ1-2 and V is TRBV14, with D possibly TRBD1 on 5 matching bases. The germline gives CDR1 SGHDN, CDR2 FVKESK. The CDR3 sequence is 15 residues long. V lost 4 bases to trimming and J lost 4 bases, with 16 bases between them. CDR3 amino acids: CASSPAGKRGYGYTF. CDR3 sequence (DNA): TGTGCCAGCAGCCCCGCAGGGAAAAGGGGCTATGGCTACACCTTC.

The chain couples TRBV19 to TRBJ1-2; TRBD1 aligns across 7 bases. This CDR3 comprises 14 residues. V lost 3 bases, J lost 8 bases, and 9 bases stayed unmatched. Germline V CDR1 and CDR2: LNHDA, SQIVND (reference sequence). Written as DNA, the CDR3 is TGTGCCAGTAGTATCCGGCGGGACAGAGAAGGCTACACCTTC. Amino acid sequence: CASSIRRDREGYTF. The whole variable domain, filled in from reference TRBV19 and TRBJ1-2, reads DGGITQSPKYLFRKEGQNVTLSCEQNLNHDAMYWYRQDPGQGLRLIYYSQIVNDFQKGDIAEGYSVSREKKESFPLTVTSAQKNPTAFYLCASSIRRDREGYTFGSGTRLTVV.

The chain is built from TRBV5-6 and TRBJ2-5, with 11 bases aligning to TRBD2. The trim removed 6 bases at V and 5 bases at J, leaving 12 bases unmatched. Germline CDR1 is SGHDT and CDR2 is YYEEEE. This CDR3 is built from 16 residues. CDR3 region: CASTFGASGRQETQYF. In nucleotides, the CDR3 is TGTGCCAGCACCTTTGGGGCTAGCGGGAGGCAGGAGACCCAGTACTTC.

The gene calls are TRBV7-2 and TRBJ2-1, with 10 bases lining up with TRBD2. Germline V CDR1 and CDR2: SGHTA, FQGNSA. This CDR3 is 14 amino acids long. Germline trimming cut 2 bases from V and 7 bases from J; bases unmatched to any gene: 2. CDR3 nucleotide sequence: TGTGCCAGCAGCTTAACTAGCGGGGAAAATGAGCAGTTCTTC. Encoded protein: CASSLTSGENEQFF.

This clone was seen a few times. The V gene is TRBV19, the J gene TRBJ2-1, with D maybe TRBD2 (6 bases). This CDR3 has 18 amino acids. The ends were cut back, 1 base at V and 4 bases at J, with 20 bases in the middle. Germline V CDR1 and CDR2: LNHDA, SQIVND (reference sequence). CDR3 DNA sequence: TGTGCCAGTAGTATAGGGGTGGGACTCGATAACCCTTACAATGAGCAGTTCTTC. Residues: CASSIGVGLDNPYNEQFF.

The rearrangement joins TRBV9 to TRBJ1-4, with D possibly being TRBD1 (5 bases). With 4 bases removed from V and 8 bases from J, the gap between germline ends came to 18 bases. Germline-derived CDR1 and CDR2 are SGDLS and YYNGEE. The CDR3 contains 15 residues. This chain's CDR3 is CASSPGPGEGEKLFF. As DNA, the CDR3 is TGTGCCAGCAGCCCAGGCCCGGGGGAAGGGGAAAAACTGTTTTTT. Full variable domain (missing parts from reference TRBV9 and TRBJ1-4): DSGVTQTPKHLITATGQRVTLRCSPRSGDLSVYWYQQSLDQGLQFLIQYYNGEERAKGNILERFSAQQFPDLHSELNLSSLELGDSALYFCASSPGPGEGEKLFFGSGTQLSVL.

This clone is a singleton in its sample. The rearrangement links TRBV6-5 to TRBJ1-3, with D uncertain. CDR1 is MNHEY and CDR2 is SVGAGI in the germline V gene. The CDR3 totals 11 residues. V was shortened by 7 bases and J by 4 bases, with 5 bases between the two germline ends. CDR3 loop: CASKRGNTIYF. CDR3 DNA: TGTGCCAGCAAGAGGGGAAACACCATATATTTT.

This clone was seen a handful of times. The rearrangement uses TRBV19 and TRBJ1-5; maybe TRBD1 (6 bases). CDR1 and CDR2 from the germline V gene are LNHDA and SQIVND (reference sequence). The CDR3 length is 13 residues. Trimming took off 8 bases at V and 8 bases at J, with 16 bases between the two ends. The CDR3 DNA reads as TGTGCCAGTGGGCAGGGGCGTTTAGAGCCCCAGCATTTT. Protein product: CASGQGRLEPQHF.

The chain joins TRBV6-5 to TRBJ1-2; maybe TRBD1 (5 bases). V lost 5 bases to trimming and J lost 4 bases, with 14 bases between them. This CDR3 is built from 14 residues. Germline CDR1 is MNHEY and CDR2 is SVGAGI. The CDR3 is CASSQLPGPYGYTF. In DNA, the CDR3 is TGTGCCAGCAGTCAACTCCCGGGGCCCTATGGCTACACCTTC.

The chain carries TRBV9 and TRBJ1-5; D not resolved. V gave up 3 bases and J gave up 2 bases, with 18 bases separating them. The CDR3 covers 17 residues. Germline CDR1 SGDLS, CDR2 YYNGEE. The chain's CDR3 is CASSAQALLSGNQPQHF. The CDR3 region has the DNA TGTGCCAGCAGCGCCCAGGCCCTCCTTTCCGGCAATCAGCCCCAGCATTTT.

CDR3 in amino acids: CASSGQGRTNEKLFF. The CDR3 DNA sequence: TGTGCCAGCAGTGGCCAAGGGAGAACTAATGAAAAACTGTTTTTT. The chain links TRBV27 to TRBJ1-4; D is ambiguous. Germline V gene data show CDR1 as MNHEY and CDR2 as SMNVEV (reference sequence). CDR3 length: 15 residues. Trimming left V 5 bases short and J 1 base short, with 11 bases between.

The J gene is TRBJ2-5, the V gene TRBV7-8; perhaps TRBD1 as D (6 bases). Germline loops: CDR1 SGHVS, CDR2 FQNEAQ. The CDR3 length is 15 residues. Trimming shortened V by 1 base and J by 7 bases, and 16 bases separated the two germline ends. CDR3 loop: CASSLGPGRGLTQYF. The CDR3, as DNA: TGTGCCAGCAGCTTAGGGCCTGGCAGGGGATTGACCCAGTACTTC.

V and J are TRBV7-2 and TRBJ1-2; 7 nucleotides line up with TRBD1. Germline-derived CDR1 and CDR2 are SGHTA and FQGNSA. With V trimmed by 5 bases and J by 8 bases, 11 bases remained unmatched. The length of the CDR3 is 14 residues. The CDR3, as DNA: TGTGCCAGCAGCCCTGAACAGGGGTTAAAGGGCTACACCTTC. It translates to CASSPEQGLKGYTF.

This clone showed up just once. The chain carries TRBV5-6 and TRBJ2-6; D not certain. CDR3 length: 15 amino acids. From germline, CDR1 is SGHDT and CDR2 YYEEEE. Trimming took off 3 bases at V and 2 bases at J, with 9 bases between the two ends. CDR3 nucleotides: TGTGCCAGCAGCTCCTACGCTGCTGGGGCCAACGTCCTGACTTTC. It is translated as CASSSYAAGANVLTF.

The genes are TRBV27 and TRBJ2-2; TRBD1 aligns across 11 bases. In germline, CDR1 is MNHEY, CDR2 SMNVEV (reference sequence). Unmatched junction bases numbered 12, after V lost 3 bases and J lost 6 bases. The CDR3 runs to 18 residues. In DNA form, the CDR3 reads TGTGCCAGCAGTTTCCTGGGACAGGGGGAAGAGGGGGCCGGGGAGCTGTTTTTT. Its translation: CASSFLGQGEEGAGELFF.

This clone was found a few times. This chain links TRBV7-3 with TRBJ1-5; D uncertain. The CDR3 is 13 amino acids. The germline V gene encodes CDR1 SGHTA and CDR2 FQGTGA. Between the trimmed V and J ends, which lost 0 bases and 5 bases, there was a span of 5 bases. As DNA, the CDR3 is TGTGCCAGCAGCTTAACTCCAGATCAGCCCCAGCATTTT. This gives the protein CASSLTPDQPQHF.

This chain joins TRBV4-1 and TRBJ1-4, with a possible D match to TRBD1 (5 bases). Germline V gene data show CDR1 as MGHRA and CDR2 as YSYEKL. With 4 bases removed from V and 0 bases from J, the gap between germline ends came to 12 bases. The CDR3 contains 16 residues. The CDR3 loop is CASSRQGSSTNEKLFF. The CDR3, as DNA: TGCGCCAGCAGCCGTCAGGGCAGCTCAACTAATGAAAAACTGTTTTTT.

The rearrangement uses TRBV27 and TRBJ2-7; D uncertain. Trimming took 2 bases from V and 4 from J, leaving 15 bases between them. CDR3 length equals 15 residues. Germline CDR1 reads MNHEY; CDR2 reads SMNVEV (reference sequence). CDR3 DNA sequence: TGTGCCAGCAGTTTACGCGGAGTATCTACTTACGAGCAGTACTTC. This codes for CASSLRGVSTYEQYF.